The present entry profiles one T cell receptor (beta chain) with its context. Its antigen has not been determined. No base quality values were provided; no much bigger clone lies one nucleotide off. The germline V end is reduced by 5 bases and the J end by 3 bases; junction bases left unmatched: 6. Including the terminal cysteine and phenylalanine, the CDR3 comprises 15 residues. CDR3 DNA only is kept here, 45 bases in frame from base 1. The germline V gene encodes CDR1 SGHNT and CDR2 YENEEA. This record belongs to a study of regulatory and conventional T cells in RAG deficiency (dated by TCRdb to about 2017). Concerning the study at large: To compare the diversity and composition of the repertoires of Treg, conventional CD4+ and CD8+ T cells between RAG-deficient patients and healthy controls, the study applied high-throughput TCR beta sequencing. The full study reports these points: Markedly lower Shannon entropy and higher Simpson indices were observed in RAG-deficient patients than in control T-cell subpopulations. For some subjects, some analyses of T-cell subsets were not performed. Rather than being bona fide Treg cells, the sorted CD25-high CD127-low cells in Omenn syndrome patients may represent peripherally activated cells. Unique TCR beta sequences from Treg cells were roughly 100-fold fewer in Omenn syndrome and CID/AS patients than controls, versus 7.5 to 10-fold for other subsets. Shorter CDR3 lengths were found in all patient T-cell subsets, and >75% Treg-Tconv repertoire overlap at nucleotide and amino acid level was observed in Omenn syndrome patients.

Before genomic DNA extraction, conventional CD4+ T cells were purified from blood as CD25-low CD127-high cells. About 8 healthy control donors were used as the comparison group for repertoire analyses. Libraries were prepared through the immunoSEQ multiplex PCR assay. Genomic DNA from the sorted T-cell subsets was used to amplify and sequence rearranged TCR beta chain products. Processing in the source paper ran as follows. Shannon entropy and Simpson indices were used to measure how diverse the repertoire of productive TCR beta rearrangements was. Clonal expansion was assessed by the summed frequency of the 100 most abundant productive TCR beta clonotypes among total reads. The TRB repertoires were scored with a self-reactivity index that is based on amino acid usage at CDR3beta positions 6 and 7. Two-way ANOVA was applied to the repertoire analyses, whereas Student t or Mann-Whitney tests were applied to the flow cytometric analyses. TCRdb took this table from immuneACCESS and kept in-frame rearrangements with V and J called. Such tables lack part of the clones; where checked against another copy, unresolved V genes explain under half of the gap, and the rest is unexplained. V and J calls and clone size follow that table, whereas D and trimming were derived from the DNA. The sample includes approximately 30,000 clones, with around 96% observed a single time. The top ten clones comprise roughly 0.35% of the sample.

These same records also appear under a second study, on regulatory T cells. The second study, in turn, reports: For the multiplex PCR, 52 forward TRBV primers and 13 reverse TRBJ primers were used, and amplification bias was corrected with both assay-based and computational methods. In patients, repertoires had restricted unique TRB V-J pairs and skewed V and J gene usage, with regulatory T cells showing the most marked changes. T-cell receptor beta repertoires of sorted regulatory, conventional CD4+ and CD8+ T cells were compared between CD3G-deficient patients and healthy controls. Ficoll density separation was used to isolate peripheral blood mononuclear cells. Rearranged TRB loci were amplified from genomic DNA by multiplex PCR within the immunoSEQ assay. TRB amplicons were sequenced using an Illumina HiSeq platform. Raw sequences were error-filtered and aligned to reference gene sequences by custom algorithms, then analyzed with the immunoSEQ online tools. Frequencies of productive and nonproductive TRB rearrangements were evaluated among both unique and total sequences. Group comparisons used t tests, Mann-Whitney tests or two-way ANOVA run in Prism software.

The chain joins TRBV11-3 to TRBJ2-1, and 8 junctional nucleotides match TRBD2. The source is a human donor in good health. The sample taken for sequencing was CD25- CD4+ T cells sorted from blood. The CDR3 amino acid sequence is: CASSRSGVIYNEQFF. At the DNA level, the sequence is TGTGCCAGCAGCCGTAGCGGGGTAATCTACAATGAGCAGTTCTTC.